This is a list of T cell receptor beta chains from one sample in a study of graft-versus-host responses after intestinal transplantation. Sequencing used immunoSEQ multiplex PCR; TCRdb keeps in-frame clones, though not all of them. The data contain about 130,000 clones, 80% to 95% of them singletons. No cognate antigen is known for these TCRs. The material was unstimulated CD4+ T cells sorted from spleen or lymph node cells, obtained before intestinal transplant. These receptors were taken from a human donor who received an intestinal transplant. Both conserved end residues are part of each CDR3. The order of the fields is D gene, J gene, V gene, CDR3 length, clone size, CDR3 protein, CDR3 DNA. A D gene is named only where the DNA matches it firmly. Clone sizes are given selectively: once, few, many, or a class where the clone is expanded.

D: TRBD1; J: TRBJ2-2; V: TRBV4-3; length: 16; size: few; CDR3: CASSQERDRGSGELFF; DNA: TGCGCCAGCAGCCAGGAGCGGGACAGGGGTTCCGGGGAGCTGTTTTTT
D: TRBD2; J: TRBJ2-1; V: TRBV10-3; length: 14; size: .; CDR3: CAISSTSGRDEQFF; DNA: TGTGCCATCAGTTCGACTAGCGGGAGGGATGAGCAGTTCTTC
D: .; J: TRBJ2-5; V: TRBV28; length: 19; size: .; CDR3: CASSIEPLSGHSGVKTQYF; DNA: TGTGCCAGCAGTATCGAGCCGTTATCCGGACACTCAGGGGTAAAGACCCAGTACTTC
D: .; J: TRBJ2-1; V: TRBV5-1; length: 18; size: .; CDR3: CASSPRRRDGSSYNEQFF; DNA: TGCGCCAGCAGCCCGCGACGACGTGACGGCAGCTCCTACAATGAGCAGTTCTTC
D: TRBD2; J: TRBJ2-7; V: TRBV2; length: 21; size: .; CDR3: CASSETGTSGRRSRGSYEQYF; DNA: TGTGCCAGCAGTGAAACGGGGACTAGCGGGAGGCGAAGCAGGGGGTCCTACGAGCAGTACTTC
D: TRBD2; J: TRBJ2-5; V: TRBV19; length: 14; size: .; CDR3: CASSMGAGRETQYF; DNA: TGTGCCAGTAGTATGGGAGCGGGAAGAGAGACCCAGTACTTC
D: .; J: TRBJ2-2; V: TRBV28; length: 13; size: .; CDR3: CASRPRYGGELFF; DNA: TGTGCCAGCAGACCGCGTTATGGCGGGGAGCTGTTTTTT
D: TRBD2; J: TRBJ2-7; V: TRBV14; length: 14; size: .; CDR3: CASSAGTSGYEQYF; DNA: TGTGCCAGCAGTGCCGGAACTAGCGGCTACGAGCAGTACTTC
D: TRBD2; J: TRBJ2-5; V: TRBV29-1; length: 13; size: .; CDR3: CSVDLAGVETQYF; DNA: TGCAGCGTTGACCTAGCGGGAGTAGAGACCCAGTACTTC
D: .; J: TRBJ1-5; V: TRBV27; length: 17; size: .; CDR3: CASSLEPPSRLRQPQHF; DNA: TGTGCCAGCAGTTTAGAACCCCCCTCACGACTCCGTCAGCCCCAGCATTTT
D: .; J: TRBJ1-6; V: TRBV7-2; length: 16; size: .; CDR3: CASSLGAALSNSPLHF; DNA: TGTGCCAGCAGCTTAGGAGCGGCCCTCTCTAACTCACCCCTCCACTTT
D: .; J: TRBJ2-7; V: TRBV7-9; length: 17; size: .; CDR3: CASSPNPGQALSYEQYF; DNA: TGTGCCAGCAGCCCTAACCCAGGGCAGGCCCTAAGTTACGAGCAGTACTTC
D: .; J: TRBJ1-2; V: TRBV29-1; length: 13; size: .; CDR3: CSATVGGTWGYTF; DNA: TGCAGCGCCACAGTGGGGGGGACATGGGGCTACACCTTC
D: TRBD1; J: TRBJ2-7; V: TRBV6-1; length: 18; size: .; CDR3: CASSEVNRGTLRVYEQYF; DNA: TGTGCCAGCAGTGAAGTGAACAGGGGAACATTGAGGGTCTACGAGCAGTACTTC
D: .; J: TRBJ2-3; V: TRBV30; length: 15; size: .; CDR3: CAWSVLAGPKDTQYF; DNA: TGTGCCTGGAGTGTTTTGGCGGGACCTAAAGATACGCAGTATTTT